One and the same sample provided the 5 T cell receptor beta chains below, sequenced in a study of cytomegalovirus exposure and HLA in healthy donors. Both 60 Vbeta primers and 13 Jbeta primers went into the PCR. Only in-frame clones appear in the TCRdb table, and some are missing; sequencing was by immunoSEQ multiplex PCR. Of under 250,000 clones in the sample, 78% were seen once. The source material was PBMCs. These TCRs come from a boy aged 5-17 years in good health and CMV-seronegative.

The gene calls are TRBV4-2 and TRBJ2-1, with D possibly matching TRBD2 (5 bases). Germline loops: CDR1 LGHNA, CDR2 YNFKEQ. Deletions cut 4 bases from V and 4 bases from J, with 8 bases between. The CDR3 contains 13 residues. For the CDR3, the DNA is TGTGCCAGCAGCCTAGGACTTTACAATGAGCAGTTCTTC. It specifies CASSLGLYNEQFF.

The V and J genes are TRBV18 and TRBJ1-4; D is unclear. This CDR3 has 12 residues. Trimming removed 6 bases from V and 8 bases from J, with 10 bases in between. CDR1 is KGHSH, CDR2 LQKENI, per germline. The CDR3 protein is CASSPSREKLFF. The CDR3 bases are TGTGCCAGCTCCCCCAGCAGGGAAAAACTGTTTTTT. Using reference TRBV18 and TRBJ1-4 for the parts outside the CDR3, the full variable domain is NAGVMQNPRHLVRRRGQEARLRCSPMKGHSHVYWYRQLPEEGLKFMVYLQKENIIDESGMPKERFSAEFPKEGPSILRIQQVVRGDSAAYFCASSPSREKLFFGSGTQLSVL.

The table lists this clone with a few counts. Other DNA variants within this sample encode the same CDR3. The chain links TRBV18 to TRBJ1-4, with D uncertain. Trimming cost V 1 base and J 8 bases, with 5 bases left between them. The CDR3 spans 12 residues. CDR1 is KGHSH and CDR2 is LQKENI in the germline V gene. The CDR3 nucleotides are TGTGCCAGCTCACCACTAGCGGAAAAACTGTTTTTT. Translating it yields CASSPLAEKLFF.

This clone turned up a few times. The rearrangement joins TRBV11-3 to TRBJ2-1; no clear D gene. This CDR3 comprises 15 residues. The V and J ends lost 4 bases and 0 bases respectively, with 10 bases between them. Germline CDR1 is SGHNT and CDR2 is YENEEA. CDR3 residues: CASSSGRYSYNEQFF. The CDR3, as DNA: TGTGCCAGCAGCTCCGGTCGCTACTCCTACAATGAGCAGTTCTTC.

The chain is built from TRBV29-1 and TRBJ2-5, with TRBD2 matching 9 bases. Trimming removed 7 bases from V and 7 bases from J; junction bases left unmatched: 13. The V gene's germline CDR1 is SQVTM and CDR2 ANQGSEA. The CDR3 spans 14 residues. This chain's CDR3 is CSEGLAGPSGTQYF. CDR3 nucleotides: TGCAGCGAGGGACTAGCAGGCCCGTCGGGGACCCAGTACTTC.